This T cell receptor (beta chain) was profiled in a study of shared clonotypes between healthy human individuals. General study results and limits: Naive subsets tended to show greater estimated richness than memory subsets.

With respect to this clone: Antigen: not known.

From CD4+ cells came CD45RA+ naive and CD45RA-negative memory subsets. Replicate PCRs from sorted subsets contained 200 ng DNA, which is 29,000 or so T cell genomes. Measured with immunoSEQ multiplex PCR; TCRdb has only the in-frame clones, and not every one. The sample yields some 1.4 million clones, roughly 96% seen once. The CDR3 is 12 amino acids. V was trimmed by 5 bases and J by 7 bases, leaving 11 bases between them. Germline CDR1 MDHEN, CDR2 SYDVKM. The sequenced sample was naive CD4+ T cells sorted from blood. The subset: CD45RA+ positively selected. This TCR came from a man younger than 45 in good health. The chain has TRBV28 and TRBJ2-5, with a tentative D call TRBD2 (6 bases). CDR3 DNA: TGTGCCAGCAGTACGACTAGTCGGACCCAGTACTTC. Translation gives CASSTTSRTQYF.